A selection of T cell receptor beta chains follows, all from one sample in a study of CD8+ T cells in alopecia areata. The protocol was immunoSEQ multiplex PCR, while the TCRdb copy is restricted to in-frame clones and leaves out a portion. The sample records around 100,000 clones, around 50% being singletons. The sequenced sample was CD4+ T cells sorted from blood. All receptors derive from a human donor in good health. The CDR3 runs from the conserved cysteine through the conserved F or W. D genes are given only for firm matches.

TRBJ1-1	TRBV11-2	NA	CASSFTQLNTEAFF	TGTGCCAGCAGCTTCACACAGCTGAACACTGAAGCTTTCTTT
TRBJ2-3	TRBV29-1	NA	CSVGRGDGDTQYF	TGCAGCGTTGGTAGGGGTGATGGAGATACGCAGTATTTT
TRBJ1-4	TRBV30	TRBD1	CAWQQGEGEKLFF	TGTGCCTGGCAACAGGGGGAAGGTGAAAAACTGTTTTTT
TRBJ2-1	TRBV29-1	TRBD1	CSVKLPGQGFF	TGCAGCGTTAAATTGCCGGGACAGGGATTCTTC
TRBJ1-1	TRBV30	NA	CAWSVGGSNTEAFF	TGTGCCTGGAGTGTGGGCGGGTCGAACACTGAAGCTTTCTTT
TRBJ1-6	TRBV18	TRBD1	CASSPITGGSLSYNSPLHF	TGTGCCAGCTCACCGATAACAGGGGGTTCCCTCTCCTATAATTCACCCCTCCACTTT
TRBJ2-3	TRBV5-4	TRBD1	CASSLGGTQYF	TGTGCCAGCAGCCTAGGGGGCACGCAGTATTTT
TRBJ1-4	TRBV29-1	NA	CSVEVLGEKLFF	TGCAGCGTTGAGGTTCTGGGGGAAAAACTGTTTTTT
TRBJ2-7	TRBV28	NA	CASSTPDGYEQYF	TGTGCCAGCAGTACCCCCGACGGCTACGAGCAGTACTTC
TRBJ2-5	TRBV28	NA	CASSLMKTQYF	TGTGCCAGCAGTTTGATGAAGACCCAGTACTTC